The source of this T cell receptor (beta chain) is a study of OX40 agonist ivuxolimab in advanced cancers. Study context: As their treatment, patients were administered ivuxolimab, an agonistic anti-OX40 (CD134) antibody. Dose-escalation patients had hepatocellular carcinoma, melanoma, renal cell or head and neck cancer.

Profiling relied on immunoSEQ multiplex PCR, and the TCRdb table lists in-frame clones only, not all of them. The table records 100,000 or so clones, 80% to 90% of them present only once. CDR1 is SGDLS and CDR2 is YYNGEE in the germline V gene. CDR3 size: 14 residues. V gave up 0 bases and J gave up 5 bases, with 8 bases separating them. Sequencing used CD4+ or CD8+ T cells sorted from blood, obtained in a trial of the OX40 agonist ivuxolimab. The chain joins TRBV9 to TRBJ1-4; D is uncertain. This receptor was obtained from an adult with an advanced solid tumor such as melanoma, head and neck, liver or kidney cancer. The CDR3 coding sequence is TGTGCCAGCAGCGTAGGACCGAAGAATGAAAAACTGTTTTTT. Translated: CASSVGPKNEKLFF.